These 8 T cell receptor beta chains were sequenced from one sample in a study of cytomegalovirus exposure and HLA in healthy donors. Amplification used 60 Vbeta primers and 13 Jbeta primers. Profiling relied on immunoSEQ multiplex PCR, and the TCRdb table lists in-frame clones only, not all of them. Of around 140,000 clones listed, roughly 82% are singletons. The sequenced sample consisted of PBMCs. All receptors derive from a male donor in good health and CMV-seropositive.

V usage is TRBV10-3 and J usage is TRBJ2-1; 9 positions match TRBD2. The CDR3 is made up of 14 amino acids. CDR1 and CDR2 from the germline V gene are ENHRY and SYGVKD. V lost 6 bases and J lost 7; bases outside the gene matches: 7. Here the CDR3 DNA reads TGTGCCATCAGGGGGGCTAGCGGGGCGAATGAGCAGTTCTTC. Translated: CAIRGASGANEQFF.

This clone was detected once. The V and J genes are TRBV5-8 and TRBJ2-1; 7 bases align to TRBD2. The germline V gene has CDR1 SGHTS and CDR2 YDEGEE. The CDR3 is 15 amino acids. V gave up 7 bases and J gave up 0 bases; unmatched junction bases: 7. In nucleotides, the CDR3 is TGTGCCAGCCGCTCCGGGGGGAGCTCCTACAATGAGCAGTTCTTC. This gives the protein CASRSGGSSYNEQFF.

The chain recombines TRBV7-2 with TRBJ1-1; D not resolved. Trimming removed 1 base at V and 4 bases at J, with 13 bases between. Germline V gives CDR1 SGHTA, CDR2 FQGNSA. The CDR3 totals 15 residues. The CDR3 here is CASSLVSSLGTEAFF. For the CDR3, the DNA is TGTGCCAGCAGCTTAGTTAGTTCGCTAGGCACTGAAGCTTTCTTT.

V is TRBV5-1 and J is TRBJ1-4, with D perhaps TRBD1 (6 bases). The CDR3 runs to 15 residues. Per the germline V gene, CDR1 is SGHRS and CDR2 is YFSETQ. V lost 0 bases to trimming and J lost 7 bases, with 13 bases between them. DNA of the CDR3: TGCGCCAGCAGCTTGGGGCGGGGGGCCGTTGAAAAACTGTTTTTT. Translated: CASSLGRGAVEKLFF.

The rearrangement uses TRBV19 and TRBJ2-1; D perhaps matches TRBD2 (5 bases). Germline CDR1 reads LNHDA; CDR2 reads SQIVND (reference sequence). Trimming took 6 bases from V and 0 from J, leaving 9 bases between them. CDR3 size: 14 residues. CDR3 nucleotides: TGTGCCAGTAGCCGGGGAAGCTCCTACAATGAGCAGTTCTTC. Residues: CASSRGSSYNEQFF.

The CDR3 DNA reads TGCGCCAGCAGTAGGGGATGGGGGACAGGGGTTATTGGGGCCAACGTCCTGACTTTC. Translated: CASSRGWGTGVIGANVLTF. This rearrangement joins TRBV5-1 to TRBJ2-6, with 10 nucleotides matching TRBD1. Trimming took 5 bases from V and 3 from J; bases not matched to a gene: 14. Germline V CDR1 and CDR2: SGHRS, YFSETQ. The CDR3 is 19 amino acids. The full variable domain, with the rest looked up from reference TRBV5-1 and TRBJ2-6, is KAGVTQTPRYLIKTRGQQVTLSCSPISGHRSVSWYQQTPGQGLQFLFEYFSETQRNKGNFPGRFSGRQFSNSRSEMNVSTLELGDSALYLCASSRGWGTGVIGANVLTFGAGSRLTVL.

This clone was seen only a few times. The chain combines TRBV5-1 with TRBJ1-1; D ambiguous. The V and J ends lost 0 bases and 0 bases respectively, with 9 bases between them. The V gene's germline CDR1 is SGHRS and CDR2 YFSETQ. CDR3 length: 15 residues. As DNA, the CDR3 is TGCGCCAGCAGCTTGGTGTCAGTAATGAACACTGAAGCTTTCTTT. Its translation: CASSLVSVMNTEAFF.

The V and J genes are TRBV6-4 and TRBJ2-2; 9 nucleotides agree with TRBD2. In germline, CDR1 is MRHNA, CDR2 SNTAGT. V was pared by 3 bases and J by 7 bases, with 12 bases of the junction left unmatched. CDR3 size: 17 residues. CDR3 sequence (DNA): TGTGCCAGCAGTGAATTTGGCGGGGGGGCCGGAGACGGGGAGCTGTTTTTT. Protein: CASSEFGGGAGDGELFF.